This T cell receptor beta chain came from a study of shared clonotypes between healthy human individuals. Whole-study findings and limits: It was the non-shared clonotypes that had lower generation probabilities than clonotypes shared by all four donors.

This clone was seen only a few times. Its antigen is unidentified. Other DNA variants within this sample encode the same CDR3. Original methodology: Filtering differed since immunoSEQ provided only junctions, with no quality scores. Profiled with immunoSEQ multiplex PCR; TCRdb holds only in-frame clones, not every one. That table furnishes V, J and clone size, whereas the DNA furnished D and trimming. The sample lists 500,000 to 550,000 clones, roughly 95% occurring once. Donors were Caucasian adults residing in Nashville, Tennessee, USA. Germline CDR1 and CDR2: SEHNR and FQNEAQ (reference sequence). The germline V and J ends were trimmed by 4 bases and 2 bases, with 8 bases remaining between them. CDR3 size: 13 residues.

The chain has TRBV7-9 and TRBJ2-5; D remains ambiguous. The TCR originated in a young woman in good health. The sample taken for sequencing was naive CD4+ T cells sorted from blood. Stated subset: CD45RA+ positively selected. DNA of the CDR3: TGTGCCAGCAGCTCCGGACCACAAGAGACCCAGTACTTC. Protein sequence: CASSSGPQETQYF.